These 27 T cell receptor beta chains came from one sample sequenced in a study of blood T cell repertoires in COVID-19. The method was immunoSEQ multiplex PCR; TCRdb's version includes in-frame clones alone and lacks a portion of them. The sample records roughly 500,000 clones, about 88% being singletons. Sequencing was done on a sample of PBMCs or T cells enriched from blood (not recorded which). These receptors all come from a woman aged 55-69 years who had recovered from COVID-19.

V usage is TRBV5-4 and J usage is TRBJ1-6; D might be TRBD1 (6 bases). V gave up 2 bases and J gave up 7 bases, with 13 bases separating them. CDR1 SGHNT and CDR2 YYREEE come from the germline V gene (reference sequence). CDR3 size: 15 residues. As DNA, the CDR3 is TGTGCCAGCAGCTTAGCAGGGGCAACAAATTCACCCCTCCACTTT. This codes for CASSLAGATNSPLHF.

The rearrangement joins TRBV27 to TRBJ2-4; maybe TRBD1 (5 bases). Germline V gives CDR1 MNHEY, CDR2 SMNVEV (reference sequence). Trimming pared 4 bases from V and 4 bases from J, leaving 14 bases between. The CDR3 runs 15 residues. CDR3 DNA: TGTGCCAGCAGTTCAAAAGGGGCAGGGAAAAACATTCAGTACTTC. This gives the protein CASSSKGAGKNIQYF.

The gene calls are TRBV3-1 (or the pseudogene TRBV3-2) and TRBJ2-7, with D perhaps TRBD1 (6 bases). From germline, CDR1 is LGHDT and CDR2 YNNKEL (reference sequence). There are 14 residues in the CDR3. V dropped 1 base and J dropped 6 bases, with 13 bases sitting between them. CDR3 coding DNA: TGTGCCAGCAGCCAAGGGACAGCGGTGAGCGAGCAGTACGTC. This encodes CASSQGTAVSEQYV.

V gene TRBV6-5 combines with J gene TRBJ1-2; perhaps TRBD1 as D (6 bases). Germline assignment: CDR1 MNHEY and CDR2 SVGAGI. Deletions cut 6 bases from V and 8 bases from J, with 22 bases between. The CDR3 runs to 15 residues. The CDR3 reads CASRSTGRQGGGYTF. The CDR3 bases are TGTGCCAGCAGGTCAACAGGGCGTCAGGGTGGCGGCTACACCTTC.

This chain links TRBV5-1 with TRBJ1-2; no clear D. V was trimmed by 5 bases and J by 4 bases, leaving 15 bases between them. The CDR3 is made up of 14 amino acids. The germline CDR1 and CDR2 sequences are SGHRS and YFSETQ. The CDR3 region has the DNA TGCGCCAGCAGTTTACGGCTTTCAGGCTATGGCTACACCTTC. Its translation is CASSLRLSGYGYTF.

This clone was recorded once. The same CDR3 also results from other DNA sequences found in this sample. The chain recombines TRBV9 with TRBJ1-1; D gene uncertain. The germline V gene encodes CDR1 SGDLS and CDR2 YYNGEE. V lost 0 bases and J lost 0, with 3 bases in between. This CDR3 contains 13 residues. CDR3 region: CASSVAVNTEAFF. In nucleotides, the CDR3 is TGTGCCAGCAGCGTAGCTGTGAACACTGAAGCTTTCTTT.

The chain links TRBV2 to TRBJ2-1; 14 bases are shared with TRBD2. Germline trimming cut 6 bases from V and 9 bases from J; bases unmatched to any gene: 7. The V gene's germline CDR1 is SNHLY and CDR2 FYNNEI. The CDR3 extends over 15 amino acids. The chain's CDR3 is CASRRTSGGNGEQFF. The CDR3 bases are TGTGCCAGCAGACGGACTAGCGGGGGGAATGGTGAGCAGTTCTTC.

The chain is built from TRBV24-1 and TRBJ2-1, with D maybe TRBD1 (6 bases). The V end lost 4 bases, the J end lost 5 bases, and 14 bases lay between the germline ends. CDR1 KGHDR and CDR2 SFDVKD come from the germline V gene. The CDR3 is made up of 15 amino acids. The CDR3 is CATSDIGTPNNEQFF. The CDR3 nucleotides read TGTGCCACCAGTGACATTGGGACACCTAACAATGAGCAGTTCTTC.

The chain uses TRBV10-2 and TRBJ1-4; 9 bases align to TRBD1. The germline V gene has CDR1 WSHSY and CDR2 SAAADI. V trimming: 4 bases; J trimming: 5 bases; junction bases outside the gene matches: 2. The CDR3 consists of 14 residues. CDR3 bases: TGCGCCAGCAGTGCGACAGGGGGGAATGAAAAACTGTTTTTT. Its translation is CASSATGGNEKLFF.

The chain joins TRBV19 to TRBJ2-7; TRBD1 might be the D (6 bases). Trimming shortened V by 6 bases and J by 9 bases, and 21 bases separated the two germline ends. Germline V lookup: CDR1 LNHDA, CDR2 SQIVND (reference sequence). The CDR3 totals 14 residues. CDR3 in DNA: TGTGCCAGTAGCTTGATCGGAACCAGGGGAAGGCAGTACGTC. It translates to CASSLIGTRGRQYV.

This chain uses TRBV11-3 with TRBJ2-3; D gene unclear. Germline assignment: CDR1 SGHNT and CDR2 YENEEA. V was pared by 6 bases and J by 0 bases, with 10 bases between. CDR3 length equals 14 residues. This CDR3 reads CASSSSTSTDTQYF. The CDR3 nucleotides read TGTGCCAGCAGTTCCTCGACTAGCACAGATACGCAGTATTTT.

The chain is built from TRBV7-2 and TRBJ1-2; D is ambiguous. Germline CDR1 reads SGHTA; CDR2 reads FQGNSA. Trimming pared 7 bases from V and 7 bases from J, leaving 10 bases between. This CDR3 has 11 amino acids. Written as DNA, the CDR3 is TGTGCCAGCACCTTGACTGTTGGCTACACCTTC. Translation gives CASTLTVGYTF.

The V call is TRBV18, the J call TRBJ1-2, with D unresolved. Germline assignment: CDR1 KGHSH and CDR2 LQKENI. The CDR3 totals 13 residues. With 4 bases removed from V and 0 bases from J, the gap between germline ends came to 6 bases. The CDR3 is CASSQGANYGYTF. The CDR3 DNA reads TGTGCCAGCTCACAGGGAGCTAACTATGGCTACACCTTC. Full variable domain (outside the CDR3, taken from reference TRBV18 and TRBJ1-2): NAGVMQNPRHLVRRRGQEARLRCSPMKGHSHVYWYRQLPEEGLKFMVYLQKENIIDESGMPKERFSAEFPKEGPSILRIQQVVRGDSAAYFCASSQGANYGYTFGSGTRLTVV.

About this clone itself: The sample contains more than one DNA sequence encoding this CDR3. This CDR3 is CASSLGQVNTEAFF. As DNA, the CDR3 is TGCGCCAGCAGCCTCGGACAGGTAAACACTGAAGCTTTCTTT. This chain uses TRBV5-1 with TRBJ1-1; 7 positions match TRBD1. There are 14 residues in the CDR3. Trimming took 4 bases from V and 2 from J; bases not matched to a gene: 5. The germline CDR1 and CDR2 sequences are SGHRS and YFSETQ.

V usage is TRBV7-9 and J usage is TRBJ1-2; no firm D call. Germline lookup yields CDR1 SEHNR and CDR2 FQNEAQ (reference sequence). This CDR3 spans 15 amino acids. V was cut by 5 bases and J by 0 bases, with 13 bases left in between. The CDR3 reads CASSPEGTANYGYTF. CDR3 DNA sequence: TGTGCCAGCAGCCCCGAGGGAACAGCTAACTATGGCTACACCTTC.

The CDR3, as DNA: TGCGCCAGCAGCCCTGGACCCACAGGGAACGGTGGCTACACCTTC. Residues: CASSPGPTGNGGYTF. The V call is TRBV5-1, the J call TRBJ1-2; a possible D gene is TRBD1 (6 bases). Germline values: CDR1 SGHRS, CDR2 YFSETQ. This CDR3 region has 15 residues. Trimming cost V 4 bases and J 7 bases, with 20 bases left between them.

This chain connects TRBV6-5 to TRBJ1-5; TRBD1 agrees at 7 bases. This CDR3 spans 14 amino acids. Germline V gene lookup returns CDR1 MNHEY and CDR2 SVGAGI. Trimming took 4 bases from V and 11 from J; bases not matched to a gene: 11. This CDR3 reads CASSSGQAGGTQHF. DNA for the CDR3: TGTGCCAGCAGTTCTGGACAGGCCGGGGGAACCCAGCATTTT.

V is TRBV10-2 and J is TRBJ2-1; unclear D gene. Looked up from germline, CDR1 is WSHSY and CDR2 is SAAADI. The CDR3 is 13 amino acids. Deletions cut 8 bases from V and 5 bases from J, with 13 bases between. The CDR3 region is CASGQVVHNEQFF. In DNA form, the CDR3 reads TGCGCCAGCGGTCAGGTAGTCCACAATGAGCAGTTCTTC.

The chain joins TRBV7-9 to TRBJ1-2; D uncertain. The CDR3 has 12 residues. The V end was cut by 1 base, the J end by 5 bases, with 5 bases between. Germline V gene data show CDR1 as SEHNR and CDR2 as FQNEAQ (reference sequence). In nucleotides, the CDR3 is TGTGCCAGCAGCTTAGAACAGTATGGCTACACCTTC. Protein: CASSLEQYGYTF.

V and J are TRBV5-6 and TRBJ2-3, with 7 bases matching TRBD1. V was clipped by 4 bases and J by 12 bases; unmatched bases: 8. Germline values: CDR1 SGHDT, CDR2 YYEEEE. The CDR3 has 12 amino acids. This chain's CDR3 is CASSPVGTVQYF. The CDR3, as DNA: TGTGCCAGCAGCCCGGTCGGGACAGTCCAGTATTTT.

This sequence joins TRBV3-1 (or the pseudogene TRBV3-2) and TRBJ1-1; D is undetermined. The CDR3 loop spans 14 amino acids. V was pared by 1 base and J by 0 bases, with 6 bases between. Germline V gives CDR1 LGHDT, CDR2 YNNKEL (reference sequence). CDR3 loop: CASSQGTVNTEAFF. The CDR3 nucleotides are TGTGCCAGCAGCCAAGGGACTGTGAACACTGAAGCTTTCTTT.

V usage is TRBV29-1 and J usage is TRBJ1-5; D is possibly TRBD1 (5 bases). Trimming took off 2 bases at V and 5 bases at J, with 10 bases between the two ends. There are 13 residues in the CDR3. The germline gives CDR1 SQVTM, CDR2 ANQGSEA. The CDR3, as DNA: TGCAGCGTTGAACAGGGAGGGGATCAGCCCCAGCATTTT. It codes for CSVEQGGDQPQHF. Full variable domain (rest looked up from reference TRBV29-1 and TRBJ1-5): SAVISQKPSRDICQRGTSLTIQCQVDSQVTMMFWYRQQPGQSLTLIATANQGSEATYESGFVIDKFPISRPNLTFSTLTVSNMSPEDSSIYLCSVEQGGDQPQHFGDGTRLSIL.

In DNA, the CDR3 is TGTGCCAGTAGTATAGCAAGGGGAAGGAGGGGCACCTACGAGCAGTACGTC. Translation gives CASSIARGRRGTYEQYV. The J gene is TRBJ2-7, the V gene TRBV19; TRBD2 might be the D (6 bases). The germline gives CDR1 LNHDA, CDR2 SQIVND (reference sequence). The V end was cut by 1 base, the J end by 2 bases, with 18 bases between. The CDR3 totals 17 residues.

The chain recombines TRBV15 with TRBJ1-2, with TRBD1 identical over 10 bases. Germline V lookup: CDR1 LNHNV, CDR2 YYDKDF (reference sequence). This CDR3 region has 16 residues. The V segment lost 4 bases and the J segment 3 bases; nucleotides outside the gene matches: 8. The CDR3 spells CATSTGQGVFHYGYTF. DNA for the CDR3: TGTGCCACCAGCACCGGACAGGGGGTTTTTCACTATGGCTACACCTTC.

This clone occurred a few times. The chain has TRBV27 and TRBJ2-3; a possible D gene is TRBD2 (6 bases). Per the germline V gene, CDR1 is MNHEY and CDR2 is SMNVEV (reference sequence). The germline V and J ends were trimmed by 8 bases and 1 base, with 13 bases remaining between them. This CDR3 contains 14 residues. CDR3 in amino acids: CASGGRGRTDTQYF. CDR3 nucleotide sequence: TGTGCCAGCGGCGGGCGGGGTCGCACAGATACGCAGTATTTT.

The chain couples TRBV2 to TRBJ2-6, with TRBD2 as a possible D gene (7 bases). There are 13 residues in the CDR3. Germline CDR1 SNHLY, CDR2 FYNNEI. Trimming pared 8 bases from V and 13 bases from J, leaving 18 bases between. The CDR3 nucleotides read TGTGCCAGCCGTAGGGGGGGGGCTGCGGTCCTGACTTTC. It translates to CASRRGGAAVLTF. The entire variable domain, with the rest obtained from reference TRBV2 and TRBJ2-6, is as follows: EPEVTQTPSHQVTQMGQEVILRCVPISNHLYFYWYRQILGQKVEFLVSFYNNEISEKSEIFDDQFSVERPDGSNFTLKIRSTKLEDSAMYFCASRRGGAAVLTFGAGSRLTVL.

This chain joins TRBV6-1 and TRBJ2-7; 9 nucleotides align to TRBD1. J was trimmed by 6 bases and V by 2 bases; bases with no gene match: 8. Germline CDR1 MNHNS, CDR2 SASEGT. This CDR3 comprises 15 residues. CDR3 sequence reads: CASSESHRGLREQYV. DNA of the CDR3: TGTGCCAGCAGTGAATCTCACAGGGGGCTACGCGAGCAGTACGTC.